This T cell receptor (beta chain) stems from a study of beta chain features in type 1 diabetes. Study-level background: Under 110,000,000 sorted cells were examined across all samples. General study points: All four CD4+ subsets of Type 1 diabetes patients contained TCRB CDR3s that were moderately but significantly shorter.

Trimming stripped 4 bases from V and 3 bases from J, with 4 bases between. This CDR3 region has 11 residues. The V gene's germline CDR1 is DFQATT and CDR2 SNEGSKA (reference sequence). Concerning this clone itself: Its antigen remains unknown.

cDNA synthesis used the whole RNA isolate, giving expressed TCRB sequences. Assay: immunoSEQ multiplex PCR; the TCRdb copy retains only in-frame clones and omits some. The sample holds some 400,000 clones; about 14% are singletons and the top ten take more than 0.015%. Central memory, naive, regulatory and stem cell-like memory CD4+ cells were sorted by CD45RO/CCR7/CD25/CD127/CD95/CD27. Sorted populations all had greater than 95% purity. This chain links TRBV20-1 with TRBJ1-3; D ambiguous. The source is a woman between 18 and 29 years old in good health. The sequenced sample was naive CD4+ T cells from blood. As DNA, the CDR3 is TGCAGTGCTACGGGTGGAAACACCATATATTTT. Translated, it gives CSATGGNTIYF.